The rows below give T cell receptor beta chains drawn from one sample of a study of shared clonotypes between healthy human individuals. Measured with immunoSEQ multiplex PCR; TCRdb has only the in-frame clones, and not every one. The data contain 2 million to 2.5 million clones, 90% to 96% of them seen just once; the ten biggest clones take up 0.13%. The material sequenced was naive CD4+ T cells sorted from blood. These receptors were obtained from a man younger than 30 in good health. Both conserved end residues are part of each CDR3. D genes are given only for firm matches. Size is stated for part of the rows, as once, few or many counts, or as a class when the clone is expanded.

V gene	clone size	D gene	J gene	CDR3 DNA	CDR3 protein
TRBV11-2	-	-	TRBJ2-3	TGTGCCAGCAGCTTGTTTGGGAGATCGGGGGCAGATACGCAGTATTTT	CASSLFGRSGADTQYF
TRBV19	-	-	TRBJ2-1	TGTGCCAGCGCCGACAATGAGCAGTTCTTC	CASADNEQFF
TRBV5-1	-	-	TRBJ2-3	TGCGCCAGCAGCTTGGACGTGCCAACGGGGCCAGATACGCAGTATTTT	CASSLDVPTGPDTQYF
TRBV20-1	-	-	TRBJ2-5	TGCAGTGCTAGACAGAAAGAGACCCAGTACTTC	CSARQKETQYF
TRBV5-1	-	TRBD2	TRBJ2-7	TGCGCCAGCAGCTCCCGGGGAGGGGAGGCGGGCGAGCAGTACTTC	CASSSRGGEAGEQYF
TRBV6-4	once	TRBD2	TRBJ2-7	TGTGCCAGCAGTGACTCGAGGGAGGGGTCCTACGAGCAGTACTTC	CASSDSREGSYEQYF
TRBV9	-	TRBD1	TRBJ2-1	TGTGCCAGCAGCCCCCGGACAGGGGTTGGGAGTGAGCAGTTCTTC	CASSPRTGVGSEQFF
TRBV19	once	-	TRBJ1-6	TGTGCCACCCGAGACAGAAATTCACCCCTCCACTTT	CATRDRNSPLHF
TRBV10-3	-	TRBD1	TRBJ1-2	TGTGCCATCGGCGCCGGGACAGTGAATGGCTACACCTTC	CAIGAGTVNGYTF
TRBV5-1	-	-	TRBJ2-2	TGCGCCAGTCGTCTGCGGGCGAACACCGGGGAGCTGTTTTTT	CASRLRANTGELFF
TRBV13	-	-	TRBJ2-2	TGTGCCAGCAACTCTTTGAATCAGAGGCGAGCCGGGGAGCTGTTTTTT	CASNSLNQRRAGELFF
TRBV11-2	-	-	TRBJ1-5	TGTGCCAGCAGCTTTGTCAGGGATCATCATCAGCCCCAGCATTTT	CASSFVRDHHQPQHF
TRBV7-3	-	-	TRBJ2-2	TGTGCCAGCAGCTCCGGACTTAACACCGGGGAGCTGTTTTTT	CASSSGLNTGELFF
TRBV28	-	-	TRBJ1-2	TGTGCCAGCACCTACCAGGACCGTAACTATGGCTACACCTTC	CASTYQDRNYGYTF
TRBV10-3	-	TRBD1	TRBJ2-6	TGTGCCATCAGCTCGGGACAGGTTGACTCTGGGGCCAACGTCCTGACTTTC	CAISSGQVDSGANVLTF
TRBV11-2	-	-	TRBJ2-7	TGTGCCAGCAGCTTAGCCCATGGTAAAGGCGAGCAGTACTTC	CASSLAHGKGEQYF
TRBV9	-	-	TRBJ2-7	TGTGCCAGCAGCGGACAGAACTCCTACGAGCAGTACTTC	CASSGQNSYEQYF
TRBV14	once	-	TRBJ1-2	TGTGCCAGCAGCCATACAGGGAACTATGGCTACACCTTC	CASSHTGNYGYTF
TRBV18	-	TRBD1	TRBJ2-7	TGTGCCAGCTCACTAGGGACAGGGGGCACCTACGAGCAGTACTTC	CASSLGTGGTYEQYF
TRBV28	-	TRBD1	TRBJ1-2	TGTGCCAGCAGTTTTGGGGACAGGGGTAACTATGGCTACACCTTC	CASSFGDRGNYGYTF
TRBV6-1	-	TRBD1	TRBJ1-5	TGTGCCAGCAGTGGACCGACAGGGGGCAATCAGCCCCAGCATTTT	CASSGPTGGNQPQHF
TRBV18	-	-	TRBJ2-3	TGTGCCAGCTCACCCCGGGGAGTAACAGATACGCAGTATTTT	CASSPRGVTDTQYF
TRBV5-1	-	-	TRBJ2-1	TGCGCCAGCAGCCGCCCGAGCTCCTACAATGAGCAGTTCTTC	CASSRPSSYNEQFF
TRBV15	-	-	TRBJ2-7	TGTGCCACCAGCAGATCAAGAACAACCGTCTACGAGCAGTACTTC	CATSRSRTTVYEQYF
TRBV10-1	-	TRBD1	TRBJ2-3	TGCGCCAGCAGCGGACAGGGGAGGGACACAGATACGCAGTATTTT	CASSGQGRDTDTQYF
TRBV9	-	TRBD1	TRBJ2-6	TGTGCCAGCAGCGTAGGGCGACAGGGGGCATTAAGTGGGGCCAACGTCCTGACTTTC	CASSVGRQGALSGANVLTF
TRBV25-1	-	-	TRBJ1-5	TGTGCCAGCAGTGAATCCGGACGGCTCAATCAGCCCCAGCATTTT	CASSESGRLNQPQHF
TRBV7-9	-	-	TRBJ2-2	TGTGCCAGCACCCTCCGCAAAGCGAACACCGGGGAGCTGTTTTTT	CASTLRKANTGELFF
TRBV5-1	-	TRBD2	TRBJ2-1	TGCGCCAGCAGCTTCTCATTAGCGGGGGGAAAAAACAATGAGCAGTTCTTC	CASSFSLAGGKNNEQFF
TRBV27	-	-	TRBJ1-4	TGTGCCAGCAGACTCTCGGGGGTTGGTGAAAAACTGTTTTTT	CASRLSGVGEKLFF
TRBV6-1	-	-	TRBJ2-5	TGTGCCAGCTCGAGGGGATCCAAAGAGACCCAGTACTTC	CASSRGSKETQYF
TRBV7-6	-	-	TRBJ1-6	TGTGCCAGCAGCTTCGGGGATAATTCACCCCTCCACTTT	CASSFGDNSPLHF
TRBV18	-	-	TRBJ2-1	TGTGCCAGCTCACCCGAGCGGGTATCCTACAATGAGCAGTTCTTC	CASSPERVSYNEQFF
TRBV18	-	TRBD1	TRBJ2-7	TGTGCCAGCTCACCAGGGACAGGGATCGACGAGCAGTACTTC	CASSPGTGIDEQYF
TRBV6-5	-	-	TRBJ2-7	TGTGCCAGCAGTTACTCAACCGACTACGAGCAGTACTTC	CASSYSTDYEQYF
TRBV5-1	-	-	TRBJ2-4	TGCGCCAGCAGCCCTCCGGGGGCGAGAGACATTCAGTACTTC	CASSPPGARDIQYF
TRBV5-4	once	-	TRBJ1-4	TGTGCCAGCAGCTTGGATTCAACTAATGAAAAACTGTTTTTT	CASSLDSTNEKLFF
TRBV7-8	-	-	TRBJ2-3	TGTGCCAGCAGCTTAGGTCAGCTATTGAGCACAGATACGCAGTATTTT	CASSLGQLLSTDTQYF
TRBV30	-	-	TRBJ1-6	TGTGCCTGGGTCGGGACCGCGTTAGGTTCACCCCTCCACTTT	CAWVGTALGSPLHF
TRBV6-5	once	TRBD1	TRBJ2-3	TGTGCCAGCAGCAAGAGGGGGCTTGAAGATACGCAGTATTTT	CASSKRGLEDTQYF
TRBV28	-	-	TRBJ2-7	TGTGCCAGCAGTCCACAGGGAACGGTGCCCCACGAGCAGTACTTC	CASSPQGTVPHEQYF
TRBV10-3	-	-	TRBJ2-1	TGTGCCATCAGGGAGGGGACACCAATCGATGAGCAGTTCTTC	CAIREGTPIDEQFF
TRBV9	-	-	TRBJ1-3	TGTGCCAGCAGCGTAGGGGAAGCCACCATATATTTT	CASSVGEATIYF
TRBV18	-	TRBD1	TRBJ2-7	TGTGCCAGCTCCCCGCAGGGGGACAGACCGTTAATTGGGTACTTC	CASSPQGDRPLIGYF